Listed here are 15 T cell receptor beta chains from one sample, sequenced in a study of early T cells in non-severe SARS-CoV-2 infection. From the 5' RACE reads, TCRdb called clonotypes with MiXCR, one entry per CDR3 protein. Counted here are around 76,000 distinct CDR3 sequences, 10% to 15% occurring once; the ten biggest clones make up about 3.9%. The source material was whole blood. The source of these receptors is an adult who was a healthcare worker with PCR-confirmed SARS-CoV-2 infection or an uninfected control (not recorded which).

This clonotype was seen ten or more times. This chain links TRBV20-1 with TRBJ2-7; 10 bases map to TRBD2. Losses at the gene ends were 3 bases for V and 2 bases for J; bases not matched to a gene: 4. The CDR3 loop spans 14 amino acids. CDR1 and CDR2 from the germline V gene are DFQATT and SNEGSKA (reference sequence). The DNA for the CDR3 is TGCAGTGCTAGCAGAGCGGGAGGGGCCTACGAGCAGTACTTC. Translated: CSASRAGGAYEQYF.

The sample holds many counts of this clonotype. The rearrangement uses TRBV7-2 and TRBJ2-1; 7 bases line up with TRBD1. There are 17 residues in the CDR3. V shed 2 bases, J shed 3 bases, and the junction held 10 bases outside the gene matches. Germline lookup yields CDR1 SGHTA and CDR2 FQGNSA. CDR3 DNA sequence: TGTGCCAGCAGCTTACGACAGGGCAGAAGAGTCTACAATGAGCAGTTCTTC. Translating it yields CASSLRQGRRVYNEQFF. Complete variable domain (other parts from reference TRBV7-2 and TRBJ2-1): GAGVSQSPSNKVTEKGKDVELRCDPISGHTALYWYRQSLGQGLEFLIYFQGNSAPDKSGLPSDRFSAERTGGSVSTLTIQRTQQEDSAVYLCASSLRQGRRVYNEQFFGPGTRLTVL.

Details on this clonotype: A read error may be the cause here, since a much bigger clone is one base away. The chain has TRBV2 and TRBJ2-7; 7 nucleotides agree with TRBD1. Germline loops: CDR1 SNHLY, CDR2 FYNNEI. This CDR3 is 14 amino acids long. CDR3 protein: CASSLQGPSNEQYF. In DNA, the CDR3 is TGTGCCAGCAGTTTACAGGGGCCCTCCAACGAGCAGTACTTC.

This clonotype was picked up many times. The chain recombines TRBV12-3 or TRBV12-4 with TRBJ2-7; D unclear. Trimming left V 5 bases short and J 1 base short, with 15 bases between. This CDR3 has 15 residues. CDR3 sequence (DNA): TGTGCCAGCAGTCCCCAAGGGTCAATATCCTACGAGCAGTACTTC. Amino acid sequence: CASSPQGSISYEQYF.

This clonotype was detected only a few times. The chain carries TRBV2 and TRBJ2-5, with a weak D call TRBD2 (5 bases). Trimming shortened V by 8 bases and J by 5 bases, and 18 bases separated the two germline ends. The germline V gene encodes CDR1 SNHLY and CDR2 FYNNEI. The CDR3 totals 14 residues. Written as DNA, the CDR3 is TGTGCCAGCGAGGTCGGGAACCGGCGGGAGACCCAGTACTTC. As protein: CASEVGNRRETQYF. The full variable domain, completed using reference TRBV2 and TRBJ2-5, is EPEVTQTPSHQVTQMGQEVILRCVPISNHLYFYWYRQILGQKVEFLVSFYNNEISEKSEIFDDQFSVERPDGSNFTLKIRSTKLEDSAMYFCASEVGNRRETQYFGPGTRLLVL.

At least ten counts were recorded for this clonotype. The V and J genes are TRBV12-3 or TRBV12-4 and TRBJ2-1, with TRBD2 identical over 8 bases. CDR3 length equals 16 residues. V was pared by 5 bases and J by 5 bases, with 11 bases of the junction left unmatched. The CDR3 region is CASSPGGAGANNEQFF. The CDR3 DNA follows: TGTGCCAGCAGTCCGGGGGGAGCGGGAGCGAACAATGAGCAGTTCTTC.

This clonotype has just a few counts. The chain combines TRBV18 with TRBJ2-3; D might be TRBD2 (5 bases). The germline gives CDR1 KGHSH, CDR2 LQKENI. The V end was cut by 11 bases, the J end by 5 bases, with 17 bases between. This CDR3 spans 13 amino acids. The CDR3 sequence: CAAPSRRGDTQYF. Written as DNA, the CDR3 is TGTGCCGCTCCTAGCAGACGAGGAGATACGCAGTATTTT.

This clonotype appeared a single time. The CDR3 carries no conserved terminal phenylalanine or tryptophan, so it likely arises from a read error. Because the CDR3's place on the DNA is in doubt, the DNA is left out and the CDR3 is given as listed by TCRdb. This rearrangement joins TRBV30 to TRBJ1-1; no check of the table's D call, TRBD1, against the DNA was made. The germline V gene has CDR1 GTSNPN and CDR2 SVGIG (reference sequence). The CDR3 adds up to 12 amino acids, both ends counted. The CDR3 reads CAWSVSRTATFY.

This clonotype was observed at least ten times. The chain has TRBV20-1 and TRBJ2-3, with unresolved D. Per the germline V gene, CDR1 is DFQATT and CDR2 is SNEGSKA (reference sequence). V lost 2 bases and J 0 bases, leaving 6 bases between the germline ends. This CDR3 spans 13 amino acids. The CDR3 DNA sequence: TGCAGTGCTAGAAAGACTAGCACAGATACGCAGTATTTT. As protein: CSARKTSTDTQYF.

The gene calls are TRBV5-1 and TRBJ1-1, with 8 bases lining up with TRBD1. The V gene end was trimmed by 7 bases and the J gene end by 3 bases; junction bases not matched to a gene: 8. Germline loops: CDR1 SGHRS, CDR2 YFSETQ. This CDR3 spans 14 amino acids. The CDR3 sequence is CASRKTGVDTEAFF. CDR3 sequence (DNA): TGCGCCAGCCGCAAGACAGGGGTCGACACTGAAGCTTTCTTT.

This clonotype was counted a few times. This chain links TRBV27 with TRBJ2-5; TRBD1 might be the D (5 bases). This CDR3 is 13 amino acids long. CDR1 and CDR2 from the germline V gene are MNHEY and SMNVEV (reference sequence). Trimming cost V 6 bases and J 0 bases, with 8 bases left between them. CDR3 nucleotide sequence: TGTGCCAGCAGAGGGGCGTACCAAGAGACCCAGTACTTC. The encoded protein is CASRGAYQETQYF.

This clonotype was seen only a few times. V and J are TRBV19 and TRBJ2-1; 10 bases fit TRBD2. Germline CDR1 and CDR2: LNHDA and SQIVND (reference sequence). The J segment lost 5 bases and the V segment lost 3 bases, leaving 4 bases of the junction unmatched. The CDR3 totals 15 residues. CDR3 sequence reads: CASSMGAGGHNEQFF. The CDR3 bases are TGTGCCAGTAGTATGGGAGCGGGAGGGCACAATGAGCAGTTCTTC.

This clonotype was counted between two and nine times. The gene calls are TRBV5-4 and TRBJ2-1, with D possibly matching TRBD1 (6 bases). CDR1 is SGHNT and CDR2 is YYREEE in the germline V gene (reference sequence). The CDR3 sequence is 16 residues long. Trimming pared 4 bases from V and 0 bases from J, leaving 14 bases between. The CDR3 bases are TGTGCCAGCAGCACCTGGACAGCAAGCTCCTACAATGAGCAGTTCTTC. Translating it yields CASSTWTASSYNEQFF.

CDR3 bases: TGCAGTGCTAGACTTAACAGGGGGCTTGGGGAGACCCAGTACTTC. Translation: CSARLNRGLGETQYF. The chain couples TRBV20-1 to TRBJ2-5; 9 bases match TRBD1. This CDR3 is 15 amino acids long. Germline V gives CDR1 DFQATT, CDR2 SNEGSKA (reference sequence). V shed 2 bases and J 5 bases; nucleotides not matched to a gene: 9.

This clonotype was observed many times. The chain joins TRBV9 to TRBJ1-6; D not resolved. V lost 4 bases and J lost 10, with 12 bases in between. In germline, CDR1 is SGDLS, CDR2 YYNGEE. This CDR3 is built from 13 residues. This CDR3 reads CASSPQSRSPLHF. CDR3 coding DNA: TGTGCCAGCAGCCCACAGTCTAGGTCACCCCTCCACTTT.